One and the same sample provided the 29 T cell receptor beta chains below, sequenced in a study of blood T cell repertoires in COVID-19. This table comes from immunoSEQ multiplex PCR, and its TCRdb copy is limited to in-frame clones, with some not included. The sample carries approximately 200,000 clones, 87% recorded once. Specimen: PBMCs or T cells enriched from blood (not recorded which). All receptors derive from a man younger than 30 with acute COVID-19.

The chain links TRBV2 to TRBJ2-2; possible D gene TRBD1, 5 bases. The CDR3 runs 14 residues. In germline, CDR1 is SNHLY, CDR2 FYNNEI. The V and J ends lost 9 bases and 1 base respectively, with 12 bases between them. The CDR3 nucleotides read TGTGCCAGTTTCCGACAGCTGAACACCGGGGAGCTGTTTTTT. Amino acids: CASFRQLNTGELFF.

In nucleotides, the CDR3 is TGTGCCAGTAGATTCGCAGGGGGCAATGAGCAGTTCTTC. Translation gives CASRFAGGNEQFF. This chain joins TRBV19 and TRBJ2-1; 7 positions match TRBD1. The ends lost 6 bases at V and 6 bases at J; junction bases unmatched: 5. Germline V gene sequence: CDR1 LNHDA, CDR2 SQIVND (reference sequence). The CDR3 runs to 13 residues.

The V and J genes are TRBV18 and TRBJ2-5, with 9 bases identical to TRBD2. J was trimmed by 3 bases and V by 5 bases; bases with no gene match: 10. Germline-derived CDR1 and CDR2 are KGHSH and LQKENI. This CDR3 comprises 16 residues. CDR3 coding DNA: TGTGCCAGCTCATCCCGACTAGCGGAACGAAAAGAGACCCAGTACTTC. This codes for CASSSRLAERKETQYF.

This chain joins TRBV28 and TRBJ1-1; D is undetermined. The CDR3 sequence is 10 residues long. Germline V gives CDR1 MDHEN, CDR2 SYDVKM. Trimming shortened V by 8 bases and J by 7 bases, and 8 bases separated the two germline ends. CDR3 DNA: TGTGCCAGCCGTCGGGTTGAAGCTTTCTTT. Residues: CASRRVEAFF.

The chain uses TRBV6-1 and TRBJ1-4; no definite D call. The germline CDR1 and CDR2 sequences are MNHNS and SASEGT. Trimming left V 0 bases short and J 8 bases short, with 13 bases between. The CDR3 is made up of 15 amino acids. CDR3 region: CASSEAHGEEEKLFF. The CDR3 nucleotides read TGTGCCAGCAGTGAAGCGCACGGCGAGGAGGAAAAACTGTTTTTT.

This sequence joins TRBV28 and TRBJ1-3; no reliable D call. From germline, CDR1 is MDHEN and CDR2 SYDVKM. The V end lost 7 bases, the J end lost 0 bases, and 7 bases lay between the germline ends. CDR3 length: 13 residues. The CDR3 bases are TGTGCCAGCATGGAGAGCTCTGGAAACACCATATATTTT. Its protein product is CASMESSGNTIYF.

V usage is TRBV11-2 and J usage is TRBJ2-3, with 9 positions matching TRBD2. The CDR3 is made up of 17 amino acids. The V gene's germline CDR1 is SGHAT and CDR2 FQNNGV. Trimming removed 0 bases from V and 2 bases from J; junction bases left unmatched: 6. This chain's CDR3 is CASSLDTAGGFTDTQYF. The DNA for the CDR3 is TGTGCCAGCAGCTTAGATACAGCGGGAGGTTTCACAGATACGCAGTATTTT.

The chain carries TRBV7-2 and TRBJ2-3, with TRBD2 matching over 11 bases. Germline V gives CDR1 SGHTA, CDR2 FQGNSA. The CDR3 contains 16 residues. After removal of 4 bases from V and 2 bases from J, the junction contained 5 bases not matched to a gene. CDR3 nucleotide sequence: TGTGCCAGCAGCTGGGGGACTAGCGGATACACAGATACGCAGTATTTT. The encoded protein is CASSWGTSGYTDTQYF.

The gene calls are TRBV6-5 and TRBJ2-3; D not certain. The CDR3 runs 12 residues. The germline V gene has CDR1 MNHEY and CDR2 SVGAGI. Trimming removed 5 bases at V and 5 bases at J, with 8 bases between. The CDR3 loop reads CASSNSLDTQYF. The CDR3 coding sequence is TGTGCCAGCAGTAATAGCCTAGATACGCAGTATTTT.

The CDR3 sequence is CASSLESYSNQPQHF. The CDR3 DNA follows: TGTGCCAGCAGCTTAGAATCTTATAGCAATCAGCCCCAGCATTTT. The chain carries TRBV7-2 and TRBJ1-5; D unclear. Germline V CDR1 and CDR2: SGHTA, FQGNSA. V lost 1 base and J lost 0, with 7 bases in between. This CDR3 is built from 15 residues.

V and J are TRBV4-3 and TRBJ1-2; D is possibly TRBD1 (6 bases). V was pared by 0 bases and J by 3 bases, with 14 bases between. Germline CDR1 and CDR2: LGHNA and YSLEER. This CDR3 spans 16 amino acids. Written as DNA, the CDR3 is TGCGCCAGCAGCCAAGATCTAAACAGGGCCCACTATGGCTACACCTTC. Translated: CASSQDLNRAHYGYTF.

The chain links TRBV28 to TRBJ2-1; 10 nucleotides agree with TRBD2. Germline CDR1 reads MDHEN; CDR2 reads SYDVKM. The CDR3 runs to 15 residues. J gave up 5 bases and V 3 bases, and 4 bases lay outside the gene matches. This CDR3 is CASSFLAGADNEQFF. CDR3 coding DNA: TGTGCCAGCAGTTTCCTAGCGGGGGCTGACAATGAGCAGTTCTTC.

The J gene is TRBJ2-7, the V gene TRBV7-9, with a weak D call TRBD1 (7 bases). The V gene's germline CDR1 is SEHNR and CDR2 FQNEAQ (reference sequence). The CDR3 covers 13 residues. V lost 2 bases to trimming and J lost 4 bases, with 9 bases between them. The CDR3 DNA is TGTGCCAGCAGCTTATCAGGGGGGTACGAGCAGTACTTC. Its protein product is CASSLSGGYEQYF.

This rearrangement joins TRBV6-5 to TRBJ1-2, with unresolved D. The CDR3 length is 14 residues. Germline CDR1 is MNHEY and CDR2 is SVGAGI. Trimming pared 8 bases from V and 0 bases from J, leaving 13 bases between. The chain's CDR3 is CASLHENANYGYTF. DNA for the CDR3: TGTGCCAGCCTCCACGAGAATGCTAACTATGGCTACACCTTC.

The chain is built from TRBV30 and TRBJ2-6; no definite D call. V gave up 0 bases and J gave up 0 bases, with 15 bases separating them. This CDR3 has 18 amino acids. The germline CDR1 and CDR2 sequences are GTSNPN and SVGIG (reference sequence). This chain's CDR3 is CAWSVWQDFLSGANVLTF. DNA for the CDR3: TGTGCCTGGAGTGTTTGGCAGGATTTCCTCTCTGGGGCCAACGTCCTGACTTTC.

The chain couples TRBV18 to TRBJ2-7, with a weak D call TRBD2 (5 bases). Trimming cost V 6 bases and J 2 bases, with 14 bases left between them. This CDR3 comprises 14 residues. Germline CDR1 reads KGHSH; CDR2 reads LQKENI. In DNA form, the CDR3 reads TGTGCCAGCTCCCGGGAAGGGAGCCCCTACGAGCAGTACTTC. It is translated as CASSREGSPYEQYF. The entire variable domain, with the rest obtained from reference TRBV18 and TRBJ2-7, is as follows: NAGVMQNPRHLVRRRGQEARLRCSPMKGHSHVYWYRQLPEEGLKFMVYLQKENIIDESGMPKERFSAEFPKEGPSILRIQQVVRGDSAAYFCASSREGSPYEQYFGPGTRLTVT.

The chain recombines TRBV11-2 with TRBJ2-7; 7 nucleotides align to TRBD1. The CDR3 covers 15 residues. The germline V gene has CDR1 SGHAT and CDR2 FQNNGV. Trimming cost V 0 bases and J 0 bases; bases outside gene matches: 2. CDR3 in amino acids: CASSLDRTGSYEQYF. CDR3 bases: TGTGCCAGCAGCTTAGATAGGACAGGCTCCTACGAGCAGTACTTC. Together with reference TRBV11-2 and TRBJ2-7, the CDR3 gives the full variable domain: EAGVAQSPRYKIIEKRQSVAFWCNPISGHATLYWYQQILGQGPKLLIQFQNNGVVDDSQLPKDRFSAERLKGVDSTLKIQPAKLEDSAVYLCASSLDRTGSYEQYFGPGTRLTVT.

This clone has only one observation. The chain has TRBV9 and TRBJ2-7, with TRBD1 matching over 11 bases. Germline lookup yields CDR1 SGDLS and CDR2 YYNGEE. The CDR3 consists of 16 residues. J was trimmed by 5 bases and V by 3 bases; bases with no gene match: 10. The CDR3 reads CASSAYSGQGGDEQYF. The CDR3, as DNA: TGTGCCAGCAGCGCTTACTCGGGACAGGGGGGCGACGAGCAGTACTTC.

This sequence joins TRBV2 and TRBJ1-4; TRBD1 is a possible D gene (5 bases). Germline lookup yields CDR1 SNHLY and CDR2 FYNNEI. V lost 3 bases and J lost 8, with 13 bases in between. The CDR3 runs 14 residues. The CDR3 DNA follows: TGTGCCAGCAGTGATGAACAGGTTGGGGAAAAACTGTTTTTT. It translates to CASSDEQVGEKLFF.

The chain recombines TRBV28 with TRBJ2-7, with 12 positions matching TRBD2. The V and J ends lost 5 bases and 6 bases, in that order; junction bases with no gene match: 17. The CDR3 has 18 amino acids. CDR1 is MDHEN and CDR2 is SYDVKM in the germline V gene. Here the CDR3 DNA reads TGTGCCAGCAGTCATAATCCGGGACTAGCGGGCGCGGGCGGCGAGCAGTACTTC. It translates to CASSHNPGLAGAGGEQYF.

The V call is TRBV29-1, the J call TRBJ2-7; D may be TRBD2 (5 bases). V was shortened by 7 bases and J by 7 bases, with 17 bases between the two germline ends. CDR3 size: 12 residues. Germline assignment: CDR1 SQVTM and CDR2 ANQGSEA. CDR3 nucleotide sequence: TGCAGCGGCCGAGAGGGAGTGGGGGAGCAGTACTTC. Its protein product is CSGREGVGEQYF.

Here the CDR3 reads CASSYDSQNNSPLHF. The DNA for the CDR3 is TGTGCCAGCAGCTATGACAGTCAAAATAATTCACCCCTCCACTTT. This chain links TRBV9 with TRBJ1-6, with D possibly matching TRBD1 (5 bases). The length of the CDR3 is 15 residues. Between the trimmed V and J ends, which lost 4 bases and 5 bases, there was a span of 13 bases. Germline V CDR1 and CDR2: SGDLS, YYNGEE. Combining the CDR3 with reference TRBV9 and TRBJ1-6 gives the whole variable domain DSGVTQTPKHLITATGQRVTLRCSPRSGDLSVYWYQQSLDQGLQFLIQYYNGEERAKGNILERFSAQQFPDLHSELNLSSLELGDSALYFCASSYDSQNNSPLHFGNGTRLTVT.

The genes are TRBV28 and TRBJ2-7; the match to TRBD2 covers 10 bases. V trimming: 7 bases; J trimming: 4 bases; junction bases outside the gene matches: 7. The CDR3 is 14 amino acids. Germline loops: CDR1 MDHEN, CDR2 SYDVKM. CDR3 DNA sequence: TGTGCCAGCACTTCTAGCGGGAGAACATACGAGCAGTACTTC. Amino acids: CASTSSGRTYEQYF. Full variable domain (rest looked up from reference TRBV28 and TRBJ2-7): DVKVTQSSRYLVKRTGEKVFLECVQDMDHENMFWYRQDPGLGLRLIYFSYDVKMKEKGDIPEGYSVSREKKERFSLILESASTNQTSMYLCASTSSGRTYEQYFGPGTRLTVT.

The rearrangement joins TRBV7-9 to TRBJ1-2; possibly TRBD1 for D (6 bases). The V and J ends lost 4 bases and 8 bases respectively, with 11 bases between them. The CDR3 runs to 12 residues. From germline, CDR1 is SEHNR and CDR2 FQNEAQ (reference sequence). CDR3 sequence (DNA): TGTGCCAGCAGCTCAGGGGTCAGGGGCTACACCTTC. Its translation: CASSSGVRGYTF.

This clone was seen a single time. The gene calls are TRBV3-1 (or the pseudogene TRBV3-2) and TRBJ2-5; tentative D call: TRBD1 (6 bases). CDR3 length equals 12 residues. V was pared by 1 base and J by 7 bases, with 7 bases between. CDR1 is LGHDT and CDR2 is YNNKEL in the germline V gene (reference sequence). CDR3 nucleotide sequence: TGTGCCAGCAGCCAAGGAGGGGGGACCCAGTACTTC. This codes for CASSQGGGTQYF.

The chain has TRBV5-1 and TRBJ1-3; tentatively, D is TRBD1 (6 bases). The CDR3 length is 17 residues. Germline assignment: CDR1 SGHRS and CDR2 YFSETQ. V shed 0 bases and J shed 0 bases, with 13 bases lying between them. This CDR3 is CASSLAGTTHSGNTIYF. CDR3 DNA: TGCGCCAGCAGCTTGGCCGGGACAACGCACTCTGGAAACACCATATATTTT.

The gene calls are TRBV28 and TRBJ1-2; 8 bases are a match to TRBD1. Germline CDR1 and CDR2: MDHEN and SYDVKM. The CDR3 spans 14 residues. J lost 4 bases, V lost 2 bases, and 3 bases had no gene match. The CDR3 DNA sequence: TGTGCCAGCAGTTTACCTACAGGGGGCTATGGCTACACCTTC. Residues: CASSLPTGGYGYTF.

The chain uses TRBV24-1 and TRBJ2-2, with D possibly TRBD1 on 5 matching bases. Trimming took 0 bases from V and 0 from J, leaving 7 bases between them. Germline CDR1 reads KGHDR; CDR2 reads SFDVKD. The CDR3 is made up of 16 amino acids. The CDR3 bases are TGTGCCACCAGTGATTTGGACAGCCCGAACACCGGGGAGCTGTTTTTT. It specifies CATSDLDSPNTGELFF.

The table lists this clone with a count of one. This chain uses TRBV7-9 with TRBJ2-1; TRBD1 agrees at 7 bases. V lost 3 bases and J lost 8; bases outside the gene matches: 1. The CDR3 sequence is 12 residues long. Germline CDR1 and CDR2: SEHNR and FQNEAQ (reference sequence). The CDR3 nucleotides are TGTGCCAGCAGCTTCCAGGGGGATGAGCAGTTCTTC. Translating gives CASSFQGDEQFF.